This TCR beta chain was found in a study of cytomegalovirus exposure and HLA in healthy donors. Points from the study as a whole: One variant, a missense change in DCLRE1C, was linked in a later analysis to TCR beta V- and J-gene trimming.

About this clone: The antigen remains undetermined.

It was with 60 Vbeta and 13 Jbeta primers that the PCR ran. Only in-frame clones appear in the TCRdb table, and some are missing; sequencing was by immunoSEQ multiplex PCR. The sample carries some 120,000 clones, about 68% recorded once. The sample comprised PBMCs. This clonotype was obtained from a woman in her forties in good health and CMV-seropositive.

CDR3 loop: CATSRDSAGLDEQFF. The CDR3 DNA sequence: TGTGCCACCAGCAGAGACAGCGCTGGTTTAGATGAGCAGTTCTTC. V gene TRBV15 combines with J gene TRBJ2-1; D is ambiguous. In germline, CDR1 is LNHNV, CDR2 YYDKDF (reference sequence). The germline V and J ends were trimmed by 0 bases and 8 bases, with 14 bases remaining between them. CDR3 size: 15 residues.